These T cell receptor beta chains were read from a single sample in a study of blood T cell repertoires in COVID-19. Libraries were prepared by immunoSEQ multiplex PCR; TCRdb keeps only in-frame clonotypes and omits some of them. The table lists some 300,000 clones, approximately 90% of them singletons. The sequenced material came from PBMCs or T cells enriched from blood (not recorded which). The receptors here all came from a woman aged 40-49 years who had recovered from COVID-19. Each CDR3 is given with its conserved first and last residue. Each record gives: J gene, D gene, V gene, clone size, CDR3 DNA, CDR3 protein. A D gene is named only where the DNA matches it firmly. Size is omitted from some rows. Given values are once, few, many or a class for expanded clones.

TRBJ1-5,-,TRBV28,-,TGTGCCAGCACCGCGGGAAATCAGCCCCAGCATTTT,CASTAGNQPQHF
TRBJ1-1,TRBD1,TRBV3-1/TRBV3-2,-,TGTGCCAGCAGCCAAGTAGGGACAGGGAACACTGAAGCTTTCTTT,CASSQVGTGNTEAFF
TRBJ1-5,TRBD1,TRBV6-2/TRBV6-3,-,TGTGCCAGCAGTTACTCGACAGGGGGCAAGGGACAGCCCCAGCATTTT,CASSYSTGGKGQPQHF
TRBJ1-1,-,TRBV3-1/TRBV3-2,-,TGTGCCAGCAGCACAACAAGAAGCACTGAAGCTTTCTTT,CASSTTRSTEAFF
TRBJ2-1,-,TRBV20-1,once,TGCAGTGCTCGGAGGGACAATGAGCAGTTCTTC,CSARRDNEQFF
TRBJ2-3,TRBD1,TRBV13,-,TGTGCCAGCAGCCCAGACAGGGCTTTGGCAGATACGCAGTATTTT,CASSPDRALADTQYF
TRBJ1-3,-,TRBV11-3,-,TGTGCCAGCAGCCCGTTTCGTTCTGGAAACACCATATATTTT,CASSPFRSGNTIYF
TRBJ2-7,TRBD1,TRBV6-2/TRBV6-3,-,TGTGCCAGCAGTCGACCCCGGGACAGGGGAGGAGTGCAGTACTTC,CASSRPRDRGGVQYF
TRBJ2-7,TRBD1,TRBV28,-,TGTGCCAGCAGTTTGGCCGGGACAGGGGGCTTCTACGAGCAGTACTTC,CASSLAGTGGFYEQYF
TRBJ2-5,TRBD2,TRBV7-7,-,TGTGCTAGCAGCGCCGTGATAGCGGGGGGTCAAGAGACCCAGTACTTC,CASSAVIAGGQETQYF
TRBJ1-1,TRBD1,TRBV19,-,TGTGCCAGTAGTAGGGACAGATTGAACACTGAAGCTTTCTTT,CASSRDRLNTEAFF
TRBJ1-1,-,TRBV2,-,TGTGCCAGTACAGAATCGAACACTGAAGCTTTCTTT,CASTESNTEAFF
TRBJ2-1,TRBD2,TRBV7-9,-,TGTGCCAGCAGCCCATCAGCGGGGCTTTACAATGAGCAGTTCTTC,CASSPSAGLYNEQFF
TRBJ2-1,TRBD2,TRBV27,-,TGTGCCAGCAGTGAAATTGAGCGGGGGGTATACAATGAGCAGTTCTTC,CASSEIERGVYNEQFF
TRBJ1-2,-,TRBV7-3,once,TGTGCCAGCAGCCCGGAGAGAAACTATGGCTACACCTTC,CASSPERNYGYTF
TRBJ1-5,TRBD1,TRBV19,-,TGTGCCAGTAGTGCCGACAGGGCCAGACAGCCCCAGCATTTT,CASSADRARQPQHF
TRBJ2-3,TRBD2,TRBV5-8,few,TGTGCCAGCAGCTTGGGAGCGGGGGGCACAGATACGCAGTATTTT,CASSLGAGGTDTQYF
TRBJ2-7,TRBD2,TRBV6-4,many,TGTGCCAGCAGTGAATCGGCTAGCGGGGGGCTTTACGAGCAGTACTTC,CASSESASGGLYEQYF
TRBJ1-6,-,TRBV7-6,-,TGTGCCAGCAGCCGGGACACCTATTCACCCCTCCACTTT,CASSRDTYSPLHF
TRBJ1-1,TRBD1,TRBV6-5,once,TGTGCCAGCAGTTACTCGACAGGGAGCAACACTGAAGCTTTCTTT,CASSYSTGSNTEAFF
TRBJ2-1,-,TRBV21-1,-,TGTGCCAGCAGCAAGGGGACAGAATCCTACAATGAGCAGTTCTTC,CASSKGTESYNEQFF
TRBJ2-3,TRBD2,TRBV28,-,TGTGCCAGCAGTTTCGATTGGGGGGGAAACACAGATACGCAGTATTTT,CASSFDWGGNTDTQYF
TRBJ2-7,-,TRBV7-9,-,TGTGCCAGCAGCCCCTCTGGGGGGACCGGCGAGCAGTACTTC,CASSPSGGTGEQYF
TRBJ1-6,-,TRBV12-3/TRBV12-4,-,TGTGCCAGCAGTTTAGCAGCGGGTCCACCCCTCCACTTT,CASSLAAGPPLHF
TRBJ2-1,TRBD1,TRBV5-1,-,TGCGCCAGCAGCGTGACAGGGTCCGAGCAGTTCTTC,CASSVTGSEQFF
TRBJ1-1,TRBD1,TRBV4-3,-,TGCGCCAGCAGCCAAGATTCCACAGGGGGCAGCACTGAAGCTTTCTTT,CASSQDSTGGSTEAFF
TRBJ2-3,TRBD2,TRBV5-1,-,TGCGCCAGCAGCGGGAGGGCTAGTAAAACAGATACGCAGTATTTT,CASSGRASKTDTQYF
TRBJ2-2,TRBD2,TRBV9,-,TGTGCCAGCAGCAGATTAGCGGGAGGGAACACCGGGGAGCTGTTTTTT,CASSRLAGGNTGELFF
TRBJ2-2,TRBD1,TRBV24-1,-,TGTGCCACCAGTGGAAACAGGGGTGGTCCCGGGGAGCTGTTTTTT,CATSGNRGGPGELFF
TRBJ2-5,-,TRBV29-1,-,TGCAGCGTTGTGAGGGGGGAGACCCAGTACTTC,CSVVRGETQYF
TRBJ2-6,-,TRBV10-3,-,TGTGCCATCAGAACCGAGGAATCTGGGGCCAACGTCCTGACTTTC,CAIRTEESGANVLTF
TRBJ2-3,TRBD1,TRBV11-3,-,TGTGCCAGCAGCTCGGGACAGGGCTCAGATACGCAGTATTTT,CASSSGQGSDTQYF
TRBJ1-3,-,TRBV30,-,TGTGCCTGGGCCAGACCTCAGGGCCCCTCTGGAAACACCATATATTTT,CAWARPQGPSGNTIYF
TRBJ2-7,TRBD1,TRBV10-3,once,TGTGCCATCAGTTCCGACAGGGGGGACTCCTACGAGCAGTACTTC,CAISSDRGDSYEQYF
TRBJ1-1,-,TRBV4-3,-,TGCGCCAGCAGCCAAGATAGGCGGTTGAACACTGAAGCTTTCTTT,CASSQDRRLNTEAFF
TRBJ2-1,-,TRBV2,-,TGTGCCAGCATACTAGTTTCTTCTAGAGGTGAGCAGTTCTTC,CASILVSSRGEQFF
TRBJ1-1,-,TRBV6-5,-,TGTGCCAGCAGTCAGGACTTGAACACTGAAGCTTTCTTT,CASSQDLNTEAFF
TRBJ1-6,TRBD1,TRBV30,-,TGTGCCTGGAGTCGGGGGACAGTGAATTCACCCCTCCACTTT,CAWSRGTVNSPLHF
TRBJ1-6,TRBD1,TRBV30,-,TGTGCCTGGAGTGTGACAGGGAAGTATAATTCACCCCTCCACTTT,CAWSVTGKYNSPLHF
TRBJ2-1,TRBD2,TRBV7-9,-,TGTGCCAGCAGCTTACCGGGACTAGCTCAGTTCTTC,CASSLPGLAQFF
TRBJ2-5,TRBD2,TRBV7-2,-,TGTGCCAGCAGCTTATGGACTAGCGGGGGGTGGGAGACCCAGTACTTC,CASSLWTSGGWETQYF
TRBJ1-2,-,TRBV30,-,TGTGCCTGGAGTCAAAAACAGATGAACTATGGCTACACCTTC,CAWSQKQMNYGYTF
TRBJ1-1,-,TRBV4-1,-,TGCGCCAGCAGCCAAGCGGGTCAGGGGATGAACACTGAAGCTTTCTTT,CASSQAGQGMNTEAFF
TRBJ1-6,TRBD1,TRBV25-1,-,TGTGCCAGCAGTGTCGGACAGGTCGAAAATTCACCCCTCCACTTT,CASSVGQVENSPLHF
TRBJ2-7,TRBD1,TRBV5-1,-,TGCGCCAGCAGCCCCGGACAGGGACAGGGGGCTCTGACCTACGAGCAGTACTTC,CASSPGQGQGALTYEQYF
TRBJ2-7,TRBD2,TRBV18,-,TGTGCCAGCTCAACAGGGACTAGCGGGGTTGATGAGCAGTACTTC,CASSTGTSGVDEQYF
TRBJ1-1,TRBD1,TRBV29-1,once,TGCAGCACGACAGGGGGCATTGAGCACACTGAAGCTTTCTTT,CSTTGGIEHTEAFF
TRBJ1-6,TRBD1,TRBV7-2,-,TGTGCCAGCAGCCTTTCGGACAGGGGGCTTAATTCACCCCTCCACTTT,CASSLSDRGLNSPLHF
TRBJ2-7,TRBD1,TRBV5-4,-,TGTGCCAGCGGGGGGGCCCGGGACAGGGGTTCCTACGAGCAGTACTTC,CASGGARDRGSYEQYF
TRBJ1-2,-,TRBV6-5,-,TGTGCCAGCAGTTACTCTCCGGTGGACTATGGCTACACCTTC,CASSYSPVDYGYTF